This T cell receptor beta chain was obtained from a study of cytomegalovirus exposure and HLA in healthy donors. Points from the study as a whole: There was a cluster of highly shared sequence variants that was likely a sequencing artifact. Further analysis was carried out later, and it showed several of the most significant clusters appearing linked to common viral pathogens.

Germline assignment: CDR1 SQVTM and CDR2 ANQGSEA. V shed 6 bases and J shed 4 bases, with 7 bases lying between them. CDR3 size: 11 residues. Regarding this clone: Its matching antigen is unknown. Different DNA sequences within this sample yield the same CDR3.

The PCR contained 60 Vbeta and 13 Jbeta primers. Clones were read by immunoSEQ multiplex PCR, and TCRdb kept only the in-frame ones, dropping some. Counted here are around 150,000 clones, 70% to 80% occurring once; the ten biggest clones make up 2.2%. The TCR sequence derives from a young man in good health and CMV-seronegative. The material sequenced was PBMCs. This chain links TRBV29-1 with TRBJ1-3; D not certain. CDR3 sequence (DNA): TGCAGCGTAACAGAGGGAAACACCATATATTTT. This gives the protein CSVTEGNTIYF.